These T cell receptor beta chains were read from a single sample in a study of cytomegalovirus exposure and HLA in healthy donors. Data came from immunoSEQ multiplex PCR; TCRdb stores just in-frame clones and leaves some out. The sample records about 360,000 clones, 70% to 90% being singletons. Sequenced input: PBMCs. These receptor sequences come from a woman between 18 and 29 years old in good health and CMV-seronegative. Both conserved end residues are part of each CDR3. D genes are given only for firm matches. The size entry is marked missing in some rows and otherwise reads once, few, many or a size class.

CDR3: CASRLTGGTGELFF; DNA: TGTGCCAGTAGACTCACAGGGGGGACCGGGGAGCTGTTTTTT; J: TRBJ2-2; V: TRBV19; D: TRBD1; size: -
CDR3: CASRAQTGEDTQYF; DNA: TGTGCCAGCAGAGCTCAGACAGGGGAGGATACGCAGTATTTT; J: TRBJ2-3; V: TRBV2; D: TRBD1; size: -
CDR3: CATSSLDRGWYEQYF; DNA: TGTGCCACCAGCAGTCTCGACAGGGGTTGGTACGAGCAGTACTTC; J: TRBJ2-7; V: TRBV15; D: TRBD1; size: -
CDR3: CASSEGTTGNQPQHF; DNA: TGTGCCAGCAGCGAAGGGACTACGGGGAATCAGCCCCAGCATTTT; J: TRBJ1-5; V: TRBV11-2; D: -; size: -
CDR3: CAWSESGAGGILEAFF; DNA: TGTGCCTGGAGTGAATCGGGGGCCGGGGGGATCCTTGAAGCTTTCTTT; J: TRBJ1-1; V: TRBV30; D: -; size: -
CDR3: CASVGVVVLTEAFF; DNA: TGTGCCAGCGTTGGAGTCGTTGTATTGACTGAAGCTTTCTTT; J: TRBJ1-1; V: TRBV28; D: -; size: -
CDR3: CATRLAGKNIEQFF; DNA: TGTGCCACTAGACTAGCGGGCAAGAATATTGAGCAGTTCTTC; J: TRBJ2-1; V: TRBV2; D: TRBD2; size: -
CDR3: CASSLVRGGPQYF; DNA: TGTGCCAGCAGTTTAGTTAGGGGGGGTCCGCAGTATTTT; J: TRBJ2-3; V: TRBV27; D: -; size: -
CDR3: CASRRTSGRYTQYF; DNA: TGTGCCAGCAGAAGGACTAGCGGGAGATATACGCAGTATTTT; J: TRBJ2-3; V: TRBV27; D: TRBD2; size: once
CDR3: CASSLYEQYF; DNA: TGTGCCAGCTCCCTCTACGAGCAGTACTTC; J: TRBJ2-7; V: TRBV6-5; D: -; size: -
CDR3: CASHSPGQGADEQYF; DNA: TGTGCCAGCCATTCCCCCGGCCAGGGGGCTGACGAGCAGTACTTC; J: TRBJ2-7; V: TRBV7-9; D: TRBD1; size: -
CDR3: CASKTGNTSPLHF; DNA: TGTGCCAGCAAAACAGGGAATACTTCACCCCTCCACTTT; J: TRBJ1-6; V: TRBV28; D: -; size: -
CDR3: CASSENWAGSGELFF; DNA: TGTGCCAGCAGTGAAAATTGGGCCGGATCCGGGGAGCTGTTTTTT; J: TRBJ2-2; V: TRBV6-1; D: -; size: -
CDR3: CASSQGAGNTIYF; DNA: TGTGCCAGCAGCCAGGGGGCTGGAAACACCATATATTTT; J: TRBJ1-3; V: TRBV7-6; D: TRBD1; size: -
CDR3: CASLLEKLFF; DNA: TGTGCCAGCCTACTTGAAAAACTGTTTTTT; J: TRBJ1-4; V: TRBV28; D: -; size: -
CDR3: CASSGQEGNQPQHF; DNA: TGTGCCAGCAGTGGACAGGAAGGCAATCAGCCCCAGCATTTT; J: TRBJ1-5; V: TRBV2; D: -; size: -
CDR3: CASTPGAYTREQYF; DNA: TGTGCCAGCACCCCAGGGGCGTATACTAGGGAGCAGTACTTC; J: TRBJ2-7; V: TRBV6-5; D: -; size: -
CDR3: CASSPRGKTEAFF; DNA: TGTGCCAGCAGTCCCAGGGGGAAGACTGAAGCTTTCTTT; J: TRBJ1-1; V: TRBV27; D: TRBD1; size: -
CDR3: CASSRQGANEQFF; DNA: TGTGCCAGCAGCCGACAGGGGGCAAATGAGCAGTTCTTC; J: TRBJ2-1; V: TRBV7-3; D: TRBD1; size: -
CDR3: CASSYGPNQPQHF; DNA: TGTGCCAGCAGTTACGGCCCCAATCAGCCCCAGCATTTT; J: TRBJ1-5; V: TRBV6-6; D: -; size: -
CDR3: CASSRELDNNQPQHF; DNA: TGTGCCAGCAGCCGCGAATTGGACAACAATCAGCCCCAGCATTTT; J: TRBJ1-5; V: TRBV7-2; D: -; size: -
CDR3: CASSPQGGNEQFF; DNA: TGTGCCAGCAGCCCCCAAGGGGGAAATGAGCAGTTCTTC; J: TRBJ2-1; V: TRBV5-4; D: -; size: few
CDR3: CAWTLAASNEQFF; DNA: TGTGCCTGGACCCTCGCCGCCAGCAATGAGCAGTTCTTC; J: TRBJ2-1; V: TRBV30; D: -; size: -
CDR3: CASSTRTNTLETQYF; DNA: TGTGCCAGCAGTACTCGGACTAACACCTTGGAGACCCAGTACTTC; J: TRBJ2-5; V: TRBV28; D: -; size: few
CDR3: CASSHSGLAATDTQYF; DNA: TGTGCCAGCAGTCACTCGGGACTAGCGGCCACAGATACGCAGTATTTT; J: TRBJ2-3; V: TRBV27; D: TRBD2; size: -
CDR3: CAWSKGASYGYTF; DNA: TGTGCCTGGAGTAAGGGGGCGTCGTATGGCTACACCTTC; J: TRBJ1-2; V: TRBV30; D: TRBD1; size: -
CDR3: CASSSPGVEGTYGYTF; DNA: TGTGCCAGCAGCTCTCCCGGAGTAGAGGGCACGTATGGCTACACCTTC; J: TRBJ1-2; V: TRBV13; D: -; size: -
CDR3: CASSPQGGVTEAFF; DNA: TGTGCCAGCAGCCCACAGGGAGGGGTCACTGAAGCTTTCTTT; J: TRBJ1-1; V: TRBV7-9; D: -; size: -
CDR3: CASSLFSTDRGNYGYTF; DNA: TGTGCCAGCAGCTTATTTTCAACGGACAGGGGGAACTATGGCTACACCTTC; J: TRBJ1-2; V: TRBV7-2; D: TRBD1; size: -
CDR3: CASRRQGAGEKLFF; DNA: TGTGCCAGCAGAAGACAGGGGGCTGGGGAAAAACTGTTTTTT; J: TRBJ1-4; V: TRBV27; D: TRBD1; size: -
CDR3: CASSSDSSGGLYEQYF; DNA: TGTGCCAGCAGCTCCGACTCTAGCGGGGGGTTATACGAGCAGTACTTC; J: TRBJ2-7; V: TRBV11-2; D: TRBD2; size: -
CDR3: CSVEGLERGTYNEQFF; DNA: TGCAGCGTTGAAGGCCTTGAGCGGGGTACCTACAATGAGCAGTTCTTC; J: TRBJ2-1; V: TRBV29-1; D: TRBD2; size: -
CDR3: CASHGGAYEQYF; DNA: TGTGCCAGCCACGGGGGAGCCTACGAGCAGTACTTC; J: TRBJ2-7; V: TRBV6-5; D: -; size: -
CDR3: CATSRVRGGTEAFF; DNA: TGTGCCACCAGCAGAGTTAGGGGTGGGACTGAAGCTTTCTTT; J: TRBJ1-1; V: TRBV15; D: -; size: once
CDR3: CASSQGWGNLQETQYF; DNA: TGTGCCAGCAGCCAAGGGTGGGGCAATCTACAAGAGACCCAGTACTTC; J: TRBJ2-5; V: TRBV14; D: -; size: -
CDR3: CSESGHRYGYTF; DNA: TGCAGCGAGTCGGGACATAGGTATGGCTACACCTTC; J: TRBJ1-2; V: TRBV29-1; D: -; size: -
CDR3: CASSVGTNSMNTEAFF; DNA: TGTGCCAGCAGTGTCGGTACGAATAGCATGAACACTGAAGCTTTCTTT; J: TRBJ1-1; V: TRBV4-2; D: -; size: -
CDR3: CASSLLSDTEAFF; DNA: TGCGCCAGCAGCTTGCTTTCGGACACTGAAGCTTTCTTT; J: TRBJ1-1; V: TRBV5-1; D: -; size: -
CDR3: CASSEWTGSDEQYF; DNA: TGTGCCAGCAGTGAATGGACGGGAAGTGACGAGCAGTACTTC; J: TRBJ2-7; V: TRBV25-1; D: -; size: -